Described below is a single TCR beta chain sequence and its context. Its target is unknown. The time point here: week 5, during vaccination. Vaccinated patients received 300 ug of mutant IDH1 20-mer peptide per dose, with topical imiquimod. The sample belongs to a study of a mutant IDH1 vaccine in newly diagnosed glioma. As for the study in general: Administration of eight vaccinations to patients took place in weeks 1, 3, 5, 7, 11, 15, 19, 23. Patients got their first vaccination 4-6 weeks after radiotherapy alone, or with temozolomide cycles.

Assay: immunoSEQ multiplex PCR; the TCRdb copy retains only in-frame clones and omits some. The profile covers about 27,000 clones, with approximately 79% appearing a single time and around 7.2% taken by the ten largest. The clonotype comes from a man aged 40-49 years with glioma. Some clones in this sample may be carry-over from other donors' samples. Source: PBMCs, taken from a glioma patient whose treatment included an IDH1 peptide vaccine.

CDR3 sequence: CASSEQQETQYF. Here the CDR3 DNA reads TGTGCCAGCAGTGAACAGCAAGAGACCCAGTACTTC. This chain connects TRBV2 to TRBJ2-5; D remains ambiguous. Germline values: CDR1 SNHLY, CDR2 FYNNEI. The CDR3 runs to 12 residues. Between the trimmed V and J ends, which lost 2 bases and 2 bases, there was a span of 3 bases.